This T cell receptor (beta chain) was sequenced for a study of blood T cell repertoires in COVID-19. Germline CDR1 reads MDHEN; CDR2 reads SYDVKM. The length of the CDR3 is 16 residues. With V trimmed by 5 bases and J by 2 bases, 11 bases remained unmatched. Some clones are missing from TCRdb's copy, which holds only in-frame ones; the method was immunoSEQ multiplex PCR. The table shows some 77,000 clones, with around 87% occurring only once. Specimen: peripheral blood. This receptor was identified in a woman aged 80 or over with active or convalescent COVID-19. This chain uses TRBV28 with TRBJ1-2; TRBD1 matches at 7 bases. The DNA of the CDR3 is TGTGCCAGCAGTGAGGGATACAGGGGAAGGAACTATGGCTACACCTTC. It encodes CASSEGYRGRNYGYTF.